This T cell receptor beta chain was captured by sequencing in a study of blood T cells in healthy people across ages. Findings and caveats of the study: Roughly linearly, TCR beta diversity per million T cells fell as age increased. The donors' CMV status was not determined, possibly confounding changes in expanded clonotypes.

CDR1 is SGHAT, CDR2 FQNNGV, per germline. V lost 1 base, J lost 7 bases, and 9 bases stayed unmatched. The length of the CDR3 is 16 residues. The authors ran a second PCR of 7 to 11 cycles using a sample-barcoded 5' primer and a J-beta primer mix. A template-switch adaptor containing 12 random nucleotides labeled each cDNA molecule. TCRdb ran MiXCR on the 5' RACE reads and lists one entry per CDR3 protein. The table lists hundreds of thousands of distinct CDR3 sequences, around 43% of them singletons. Worth noting for this clonotype: Antigen: not known.

The TCR sequence derives from a man aged 80 or over in good health. The sequenced material came from blood. The chain couples TRBV11-2 to TRBJ2-1; TRBD2 agrees at 8 bases. This chain's CDR3 is CASSLGGRTYVNEQFF. DNA for the CDR3: TGTGCCAGCAGCTTAGGCGGGAGGACCTACGTGAATGAGCAGTTCTTC.